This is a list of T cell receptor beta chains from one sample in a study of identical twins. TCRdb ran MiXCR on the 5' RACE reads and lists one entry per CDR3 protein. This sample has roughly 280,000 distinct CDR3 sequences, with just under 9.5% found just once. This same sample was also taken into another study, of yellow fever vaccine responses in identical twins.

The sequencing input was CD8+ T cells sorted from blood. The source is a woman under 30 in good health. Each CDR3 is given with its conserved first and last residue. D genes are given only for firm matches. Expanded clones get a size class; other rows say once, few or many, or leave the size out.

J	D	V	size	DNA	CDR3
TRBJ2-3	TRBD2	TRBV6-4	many	TGTGCCAGCAGTGACGCGGCGGGGGGCACAGATACGCAGTATTTT	CASSDAAGGTDTQYF
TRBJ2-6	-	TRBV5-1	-	TGCGCCAGCAGCTTGGCGGCTTTTGGGGCCAACGTCCTGACTTTC	CASSLAAFGANVLTF
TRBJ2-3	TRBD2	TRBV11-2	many	TGTGCCAGCAGCTTAGCTAGCGGGAGAACAGATACGCAGTATTTT	CASSLASGRTDTQYF
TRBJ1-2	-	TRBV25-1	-	TGTGCCAGCAGTGAAACCCGGGGACTCTATGGCTACACCTTC	CASSETRGLYGYTF
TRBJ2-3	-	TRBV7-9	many	TGTGCCAGCAGCTACCCCGAAGCGCTCGTCACAGATACGCAGTATTTT	CASSYPEALVTDTQYF
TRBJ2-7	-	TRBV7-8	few	TGTGCCAGCAGCTTTACGGGCAAAACTAGCTCCTACGAGCAGTACTTC	CASSFTGKTSSYEQYF
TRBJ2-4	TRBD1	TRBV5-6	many	TGTGCCAGCAGCTTGGCCCAGGGGGTAGCCAAAAACATTCAGTACTTC	CASSLAQGVAKNIQYF
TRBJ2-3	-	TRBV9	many	TGTGCCAGCAGCGTAGGGGATCCCCCAGATACGCAGTATTTT	CASSVGDPPDTQYF
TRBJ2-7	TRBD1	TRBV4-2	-	TGTGCCAGCAGCCAAGATTTAGGGATTGGAACGACAGGGGTGGGTTACGAGCAGTACTTC	CASSQDLGIGTTGVGYEQYF
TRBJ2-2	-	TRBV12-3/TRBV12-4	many	TGTGCCAGCAGTTTGAAGTCCGGGGAGCTGTTTTTT	CASSLKSGELFF
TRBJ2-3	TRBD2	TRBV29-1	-	TGCAGCGTTGGGGGCCTTCCGGGACTAGCGGTGGGGCCAGATACGCAGTATTTT	CSVGGLPGLAVGPDTQYF
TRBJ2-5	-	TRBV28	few	TGTGCCAGCAGTTTGGGACGCCAACTCGAAGAGACCCAGCACTTC	CASSLGRQLEETQHF
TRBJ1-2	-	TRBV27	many	TGTGCCAGCAGTTTCAAACGCGGGAGTGGATATGGCTACACCTTC	CASSFKRGSGYGYTF
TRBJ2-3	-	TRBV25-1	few	TGTGCCAGCAGCGAGATAGGGGTGACAGATACGCAGTATTTT	CASSEIGVTDTQYF
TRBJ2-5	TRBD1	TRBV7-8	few	TGTGCCAGCAGCTGGGACAGCAGACGGGAGACCCAGTACTTC	CASSWDSRRETQYF
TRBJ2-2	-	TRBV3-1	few	TGTGCCAGCAGCCAAGAGTCAGGAGACACCGGGGAGCTGTTTTTT	CASSQESGDTGELFF
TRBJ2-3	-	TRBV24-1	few	TGTGCCACCAAAGAGGAAGATACGCAGTATTTT	CATKEEDTQYF
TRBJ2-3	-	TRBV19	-	TGTGCCAGTAGTATAGGGGCGGGAAGGGCAGATACGCAGTATTTT	CASSIGAGRADTQYF